The 3 T cell receptor beta chains in this list originate from one sample, sequenced in a study of immune evolution from preneoplasia to lung adenocarcinoma. Only in-frame clones appear in the TCRdb table, and some are missing; sequencing was by immunoSEQ multiplex PCR. This table holds approximately 9,500 clones, around 90% found once. The sample consisted of FFPE invasive lung adenocarcinoma tissue. The source is a person aged 65-85 years with invasive lung adenocarcinoma.

J is TRBJ1-2 and V is TRBV6-1; 9 bases are a match to TRBD1. This CDR3 region has 14 residues. Germline V gene data show CDR1 as MNHNS and CDR2 as SASEGT. The trim removed 6 bases at V and 2 bases at J, leaving 4 bases unmatched. CDR3 residues: CASSPGTGNYGYTF. For the CDR3, the DNA is TGTGCCAGCAGCCCCGGGACAGGGAACTATGGCTACACCTTC.

As for this clone: The junction and the germline gene differ at one end; a read error may be behind it. The rearrangement uses TRBV29-1 and TRBJ2-7; D is ambiguous. This CDR3 has 11 amino acids. Germline CDR1 reads SQVTM; CDR2 reads ANQGSEA. CDR3 protein: CSVEDWPERIF. DNA for the CDR3: TGCAGCGTTGAAGATTGGCCCGAGAGAATCTTC.

The chain has TRBV5-6 and TRBJ1-2; the D is unclear. The V and J ends lost 0 bases and 4 bases respectively, with 7 bases between them. The CDR3 length is 13 residues. CDR1 is SGHDT and CDR2 is YYEEEE in the germline V gene. The CDR3 DNA reads TGTGCCAGCAGCTTGGACACCCGCTATGGCTACACCTTC. Protein product: CASSLDTRYGYTF.